This T cell receptor beta chain stems from a study of a mutant IDH1 vaccine in newly diagnosed glioma. The wider study: Patients underwent eight vaccinations, which took place in weeks 1, 3, 5, 7, 11, 15, 19 and 23. Study findings and constraints: Pseudoprogression apparently lacked any relation to changes in top peripheral T cell clonotypes.

Time point: week 5, during vaccination. It was 300 ug of mutant IDH1 20-mer peptide that made up each vaccine dose, given with topical imiquimod. Clones were sequenced by immunoSEQ multiplex PCR, and TCRdb holds only the in-frame ones, with some missing. The sample lists about 36,000 clones; 81% were seen once. Germline-derived CDR1 and CDR2 are MRHNA and SNTAGT. The CDR3 runs to 13 residues. V was clipped by 2 bases and J by 4 bases, with 6 bases between them. As regards this clone: Its antigen remains unidentified.

This TCR derives from a man aged 50 to 60 with glioma. The source was PBMCs, collected from a glioma patient whose treatment included an IDH1 peptide vaccine. This sequence joins TRBV6-4 and TRBJ1-5; D gene unclear. The CDR3 loop reads CASSDTENQPQHF. CDR3 DNA: TGTGCCAGCAGTGACACAGAGAATCAGCCCCAGCATTTT.